The 22 T cell receptor beta chains in this list originate from one sample, sequenced in a study of T-cell memory formation after mild COVID-19. MiXCR, run by TCRdb on the 5' RACE reads, gives a single entry per CDR3 protein. The table shows around 300,000 distinct CDR3 sequences, with roughly 13% occurring only once. What was sequenced was PBMCs or a T cell subset sorted from them (not recorded which). The source of these receptors is a man younger than 35 who had mild COVID-19 (a few samples of this study predate the infection). Cell type and time point are not known.

This clonotype was counted a few times. The rearrangement joins TRBV4-1 to TRBJ1-3; 9 positions agree with TRBD1. Germline values: CDR1 MGHRA, CDR2 YSYEKL. V was pared by 0 bases and J by 6 bases, with 3 bases of the junction left unmatched. CDR3 length equals 15 residues. In nucleotides, the CDR3 is TGCGCCAGCAGCCAAGATAGGGACAGGGCAAACACCATATATTTT. This sequence encodes CASSQDRDRANTIYF.

Only a few counts were recorded for this clonotype. This rearrangement joins TRBV30 to TRBJ1-1; D ambiguous. The germline V gene has CDR1 GTSNPN and CDR2 SVGIG (reference sequence). The CDR3 contains 11 residues. Trimming shortened V by 5 bases and J by 8 bases, and 12 bases separated the two germline ends. The chain's CDR3 is CAWLEAGEAFF. The CDR3 DNA follows: TGTGCCTGGCTCGAGGCAGGCGAAGCTTTCTTT.

CDR3 DNA: TGCGCCAGCAGCCCGGGACAGTACACTAGCACAGATACGCAGTATTTT. This sequence encodes CASSPGQYTSTDTQYF. This sequence joins TRBV5-1 and TRBJ2-3, with 7 positions matching TRBD1. V dropped 4 bases and J dropped 0; count of bases not matched to a gene: 8. This CDR3 region has 16 residues. Germline CDR1 reads SGHRS; CDR2 reads YFSETQ.

The chain joins TRBV7-9 to TRBJ2-7; D ambiguous. V lost 3 bases and J 2 bases, leaving 8 bases between the germline ends. CDR1 SEHNR and CDR2 FQNEAQ come from the germline V gene (reference sequence). CDR3 length: 13 residues. DNA of the CDR3: TGTGCCAGCAGCTTTGGGGTGGCCTACGAGCAGTACGTC. This encodes CASSFGVAYEQYV.

This clonotype has a handful of counts. The chain is built from TRBV6-2 or TRBV6-3 and TRBJ2-2; TRBD1 aligns across 9 bases. The CDR3 extends over 16 amino acids. Trimming removed 7 bases from V and 3 bases from J; junction bases left unmatched: 9. Germline lookup yields CDR1 MNHEY and CDR2 SVGEGT. CDR3 protein: CASKGLGQGHTGELFF. CDR3 in DNA: TGTGCCAGCAAGGGGTTGGGACAGGGCCACACCGGGGAGCTGTTTTTT.

This clonotype was counted many times. V usage is TRBV6-6 and J usage is TRBJ2-7; D may be TRBD2 (5 bases). V was pared by 5 bases and J by 1 base, with 21 bases between. Germline loops: CDR1 MNHNY, CDR2 SVGAGI (reference sequence). CDR3 length: 17 residues. The CDR3: CASSSHAGLTSSYEQYF. As DNA, the CDR3 is TGTGCCAGCAGTAGTCACGCCGGACTTACCTCTTCCTACGAGCAGTACTTC.

This clonotype was counted a few times. The rearrangement links TRBV5-1 to TRBJ2-1, with TRBD2 as a possible D gene (6 bases). CDR3 length equals 14 residues. Germline loops: CDR1 SGHRS, CDR2 YFSETQ. Trimming removed 4 bases from V and 8 bases from J, with 16 bases in between. The CDR3, as DNA: TGCGCCAGCAGCGAGGGACTGGGGGTCCATGAGCAGTTCTTC. Encoded protein: CASSEGLGVHEQFF.

In this sample, this clonotype turned up a few times. The V call is TRBV6-6, the J call TRBJ1-5; 8 bases are a match to TRBD1. Germline values: CDR1 MNHNY, CDR2 SVGAGI (reference sequence). The CDR3 runs 14 residues. The V segment lost 6 bases and the J segment 3 bases; nucleotides outside the gene matches: 4. The CDR3 is CASRSGGYNQPQHF. CDR3 nucleotide sequence: TGTGCCAGCAGGTCAGGGGGCTACAATCAGCCCCAGCATTTT.

The J gene is TRBJ2-1, the V gene TRBV20-1; D unclear. Germline assignment: CDR1 DFQATT and CDR2 SNEGSKA (reference sequence). The CDR3 runs to 10 residues. V gave up 5 bases and J gave up 9 bases, with 8 bases separating them. In DNA, the CDR3 is TGCAGTGCTGTGGTTAGTGAGCAGTTCTTC. It translates to CSAVVSEQFF.

The table lists this clonotype with many counts. The V and J genes are TRBV9 and TRBJ2-5; 9 bases line up with TRBD2. This CDR3 has 16 residues. Germline CDR1 and CDR2: SGDLS and YYNGEE. J was trimmed by 2 bases and V by 0 bases; bases with no gene match: 5. The CDR3 DNA reads as TGTGCCAGCAGCGTAGGATACAGCGGGGGGCAAGAGACCCAGTACTTC. Protein: CASSVGYSGGQETQYF.

This clonotype was seen a handful of times. This sequence joins TRBV20-1 and TRBJ2-7, with 11 positions matching TRBD1. The germline gives CDR1 DFQATT, CDR2 SNEGSKA (reference sequence). V was clipped by 5 bases and J by 6 bases; unmatched bases: 6. CDR3 length equals 13 residues. CDR3 coding DNA: TGCAGTGCTCTAACCGGGACAGGGGGCGAGCAGTACTTC. Translated, it gives CSALTGTGGEQYF.

This clonotype was seen ten or more times. The CDR3 DNA is TGCGCCAGCAGCTTGGAGGGGACCAACACCGGGGAGCTGTTTTTT. Protein product: CASSLEGTNTGELFF. The genes are TRBV5-1 and TRBJ2-2, with D possibly being TRBD1 or TRBD2 (5 bases each). CDR1 is SGHRS, CDR2 YFSETQ, per germline. The CDR3 loop spans 15 amino acids. Trimming took off 0 bases at V and 2 bases at J, with 8 bases between the two ends.

This clonotype has more than one count but fewer than ten. The chain links TRBV7-9 to TRBJ1-6; the D gene is possibly TRBD1 (5 bases). Trimming shortened V by 5 bases and J by 9 bases, and 14 bases separated the two germline ends. CDR3 length equals 14 residues. Germline V gene sequence: CDR1 SEHNR, CDR2 FQNEAQ (reference sequence). CDR3: CASSPSVGGSPLHF. CDR3 DNA: TGTGCCAGCAGCCCCAGTGTGGGGGGTTCACCCCTCCACTTT. The full variable domain, with the rest looked up from reference TRBV7-9 and TRBJ1-6, is DTGVSQNPRHKITKRGQNVTFRCDPISEHNRLYWYRQTLGQGPEFLTYFQNEAQLEKSRLLSDRFSAERPKGSFSTLEIQRTEQGDSAMYLCASSPSVGGSPLHFGNGTRLTVT.

This clonotype was seen repeatedly, ten times or more. V usage is TRBV19 and J usage is TRBJ2-1, with no clear D. The CDR3 sequence is 13 residues long. The V and J ends lost 3 bases and 4 bases respectively, with 7 bases between them. Germline CDR1 LNHDA, CDR2 SQIVND (reference sequence). The CDR3: CASSIGFYNEQFF. For the CDR3, the DNA is TGTGCCAGTAGTATCGGATTTTACAATGAGCAGTTCTTC.

Only a few counts were recorded for this clonotype. The chain uses TRBV20-1 and TRBJ2-7; 7 bases are a match to TRBD1. The CDR3 spans 14 residues. Germline values: CDR1 DFQATT, CDR2 SNEGSKA (reference sequence). V shed 4 bases, J shed 0 bases, and the junction held 6 bases outside the gene matches. CDR3 in DNA: TGCAGTGCTATGGGACAGACCAACTCCTACGAGCAGTACGTC. Amino acids: CSAMGQTNSYEQYV.

This clonotype has just a few counts. This chain links TRBV20-1 with TRBJ2-7; 8 bases align to TRBD2. Looked up from germline, CDR1 is DFQATT and CDR2 is SNEGSKA (reference sequence). This CDR3 is built from 13 residues. V gave up 3 bases and J gave up 6 bases; unmatched junction bases: 7. The CDR3 bases are TGCAGTGCTAGGGAGCGGGGGCACCTCGAGCAGTACTTC. This encodes CSARERGHLEQYF.

The sample holds one count of this clonotype. This rearrangement joins TRBV3-1 to TRBJ1-6; no clear D. The germline V gene encodes CDR1 LGHDT and CDR2 YNNKEL (reference sequence). Trimming stripped 1 base from V and 8 bases from J, with 9 bases between. This CDR3 is 14 amino acids long. For the CDR3, the DNA is TGTGCCAGCAGCCAAGTTAGGGATTATTCACCCCTCCACTTT. This encodes CASSQVRDYSPLHF.

This clonotype was counted a few times. The J gene is TRBJ2-1, the V gene TRBV2; 8 nucleotides line up with TRBD1. In germline, CDR1 is SNHLY, CDR2 FYNNEI. This CDR3 has 15 residues. V was pared by 8 bases and J by 6 bases, with 12 bases of the junction left unmatched. CDR3 coding DNA: TGTGCCAGCGACTCAGACAGGGGCATCATCAATGAGCAGTTCTTC. Translated: CASDSDRGIINEQFF. The full variable domain, its missing parts supplied by reference TRBV2 and TRBJ2-1, is EPEVTQTPSHQVTQMGQEVILRCVPISNHLYFYWYRQILGQKVEFLVSFYNNEISEKSEIFDDQFSVERPDGSNFTLKIRSTKLEDSAMYFCASDSDRGIINEQFFGPGTRLTVL.

The V call is TRBV27, the J call TRBJ2-7, with D perhaps matching TRBD1 (5 bases). Trimming took 5 bases from V and 1 from J, leaving 18 bases between them. Germline assignment: CDR1 MNHEY and CDR2 SMNVEV (reference sequence). The length of the CDR3 is 16 residues. The DNA of the CDR3 is TGTGCCAGCAGTCCACGTGTAGGGGCCCGTTCCTACGAGCAGTACTTC. It codes for CASSPRVGARSYEQYF.

This clonotype was seen a few times. The chain joins TRBV20-1 to TRBJ1-6, with D unclear. Germline V gene data show CDR1 as DFQATT and CDR2 as SNEGSKA (reference sequence). The ends were cut back, 0 bases at V and 8 bases at J, with 14 bases in the middle. CDR3 length: 15 residues. The CDR3 protein is CSARDWVVNHSPLHF. CDR3 sequence (DNA): TGCAGTGCTAGAGATTGGGTAGTCAACCATTCACCCCTCCACTTT.

This sequence joins TRBV6-2 or TRBV6-3 and TRBJ2-3, with 13 nucleotides matching TRBD2. The CDR3 has 15 amino acids. In germline, CDR1 is MNHEY, CDR2 SVGEGT. The J segment lost 4 bases and the V segment lost 6 bases, leaving 4 bases of the junction unmatched. CDR3 nucleotides: TGTGCCAGCAGGGGACTAGCGGGGAAGTCAGATACGCAGTATTTT. It codes for CASRGLAGKSDTQYF.

The rearrangement links TRBV5-1 to TRBJ2-3, with 7 bases that match TRBD1. Trimming took 5 bases from V and 2 from J; bases not matched to a gene: 5. The CDR3 is made up of 14 amino acids. Germline lookup yields CDR1 SGHRS and CDR2 YFSETQ. In nucleotides, the CDR3 is TGCGCCAGCAGACTACAGGGGACCACAGATACGCAGTATTTT. Translating gives CASRLQGTTDTQYF.